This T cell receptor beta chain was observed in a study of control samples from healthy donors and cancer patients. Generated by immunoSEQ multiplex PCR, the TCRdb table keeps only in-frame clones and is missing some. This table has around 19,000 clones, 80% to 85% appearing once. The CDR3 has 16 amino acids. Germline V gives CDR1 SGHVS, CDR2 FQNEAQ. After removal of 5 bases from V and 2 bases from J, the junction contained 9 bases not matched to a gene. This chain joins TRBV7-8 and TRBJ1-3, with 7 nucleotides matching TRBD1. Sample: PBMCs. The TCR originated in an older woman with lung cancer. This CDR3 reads CASSPEGAFAGNTIYF. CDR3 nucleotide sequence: TGTGCCAGCAGCCCAGAGGGGGCTTTCGCTGGAAACACCATATATTTT.